This T cell receptor (beta chain) was identified during a study of response to subunit inactivated influenza vaccine. At least ten counts were recorded for this clonotype. TCRdb re-called the RT-PCR reads with MiXCR, one entry per CDR3 protein. The sample lists hundreds of thousands of distinct CDR3 sequences; just over 20% were seen once. CDR1 and CDR2 from the germline V gene are MGHRA and YSYEKL. The CDR3 extends over 18 amino acids. The V end was cut by 3 bases, the J end by 3 bases, with 23 bases between. The clonotype originates from a man aged 50 to 75 who received an inactivated influenza vaccine. V usage is TRBV4-1 and J usage is TRBJ1-1; TRBD1 might be the D (5 bases). The sample here was PBMCs from blood, taken approximately 20 months after vaccination. CDR3 nucleotides: TGCGCCAGCAGCCATCCCGGGAGGAGCCTTAGAGGGGACACTGAAGCTTTCTTT. Its protein product is CASSHPGRSLRGDTEAFF.